The 8 T cell receptor beta chains reported below all come from one sample, sequenced in a study of cytomegalovirus exposure and HLA in healthy donors. With 60 Vbeta and 13 Jbeta primers, the PCR was carried out. The protocol was immunoSEQ multiplex PCR, while the TCRdb copy is restricted to in-frame clones and leaves out a portion. The sample holds 35,000 to 50,000 clones, 60% to 70% seen once. The material sequenced was PBMCs. Source of these receptors: a man aged 35-49 years in good health and CMV-seronegative.

The chain has TRBV7-6 and TRBJ2-1, with 12 bases fitting TRBD2. This CDR3 is built from 16 residues. CDR1 is SGHVS and CDR2 is FNYEAQ in the germline V gene. Germline trimming cut 6 bases from V and 2 bases from J; bases unmatched to any gene: 5. Here the CDR3 reads CASSLTSGGTYNEQFF. CDR3 in DNA: TGTGCCAGCAGTTTGACTAGCGGGGGAACCTACAATGAGCAGTTCTTC.

The chain employs TRBV30 and TRBJ1-1; unclear D gene. The germline CDR1 and CDR2 sequences are GTSNPN and SVGIG (reference sequence). The germline V and J ends were trimmed by 3 bases and 3 bases, with 11 bases remaining between them. CDR3 size: 13 residues. The CDR3 nucleotides read TGTGCCTGGAGGGGGAGGGAAGACACTGAAGCTTTCTTT. Translating gives CAWRGREDTEAFF.

The rearrangement uses TRBV4-1 and TRBJ2-1; TRBD1 is a possible D gene (6 bases). Deletions cut 2 bases from V and 5 bases from J, with 19 bases between. Germline values: CDR1 MGHRA, CDR2 YSYEKL. The CDR3 runs 17 residues. CDR3 in amino acids: CASSQRQVPKGNNEQFF. CDR3 DNA: TGCGCCAGCAGCCAAAGACAGGTACCAAAGGGAAACAATGAGCAGTTCTTC.

This clone was observed once. Other nucleotide sequences in the sample specify the same CDR3. J is TRBJ1-2 and V is TRBV6-5; 8 positions match TRBD1. V shed 2 bases and J 7 bases; nucleotides not matched to a gene: 12. The CDR3 loop spans 16 amino acids. Germline CDR1 and CDR2: MNHEY and SVGAGI. The CDR3 bases are TGTGCCAGCAGTTACGGGACAGGAGGCTTGGAAGGTGGCTACACCTTC. This codes for CASSYGTGGLEGGYTF.

This clone was counted only a few times. The chain carries TRBV6-5 and TRBJ1-2; D might be TRBD1 (6 bases). In germline, CDR1 is MNHEY, CDR2 SVGAGI. Trimming took 7 bases from V and 4 from J, leaving 13 bases between them. The CDR3 is 13 amino acids. The CDR3 region is CASTVGGPYGYTF. The CDR3 nucleotides are TGTGCCAGCACCGTAGGGGGACCCTATGGCTACACCTTC.

V is TRBV10-3 and J is TRBJ2-7, with 7 bases lining up with TRBD1. V dropped 11 bases and J dropped 4; count of bases not matched to a gene: 5. CDR3 length equals 11 residues. CDR1 and CDR2 from the germline V gene are ENHRY and SYGVKD. This chain's CDR3 is CAVQGQYEQYF. Here the CDR3 DNA reads TGTGCCGTGCAGGGACAGTACGAGCAGTACTTC.

This chain links TRBV25-1 with TRBJ1-6, with D maybe TRBD1 (5 bases). Germline assignment: CDR1 MGHDK and CDR2 SYGVNS. The CDR3 is 14 amino acids. V was trimmed by 3 bases and J by 3 bases, leaving 6 bases between them. Here the CDR3 DNA reads TGTGCCAGCAGTGACGGGGGCTATAATTCACCCCTCCACTTT. It codes for CASSDGGYNSPLHF.

The CDR3 here is CATSRGQPNQPQHF. DNA of the CDR3: TGTGCCACCAGCAGAGGACAGCCGAATCAGCCCCAGCATTTT. This chain joins TRBV15 and TRBJ1-5, with D perhaps TRBD1 (5 bases). The CDR3 loop spans 14 amino acids. Germline V lookup: CDR1 LNHNV, CDR2 YYDKDF (reference sequence). V was cut by 1 base and J by 4 bases, with 8 bases left in between. Complete variable domain (other parts from reference TRBV15 and TRBJ1-5): DAMVIQNPRYQVTQFGKPVTLSCSQTLNHNVMYWYQQKSSQAPKLLFHYYDKDFNNEADTPDNFQSRRPNTSFCFLDIRSPGLGDTAMYLCATSRGQPNQPQHFGDGTRLSIL.